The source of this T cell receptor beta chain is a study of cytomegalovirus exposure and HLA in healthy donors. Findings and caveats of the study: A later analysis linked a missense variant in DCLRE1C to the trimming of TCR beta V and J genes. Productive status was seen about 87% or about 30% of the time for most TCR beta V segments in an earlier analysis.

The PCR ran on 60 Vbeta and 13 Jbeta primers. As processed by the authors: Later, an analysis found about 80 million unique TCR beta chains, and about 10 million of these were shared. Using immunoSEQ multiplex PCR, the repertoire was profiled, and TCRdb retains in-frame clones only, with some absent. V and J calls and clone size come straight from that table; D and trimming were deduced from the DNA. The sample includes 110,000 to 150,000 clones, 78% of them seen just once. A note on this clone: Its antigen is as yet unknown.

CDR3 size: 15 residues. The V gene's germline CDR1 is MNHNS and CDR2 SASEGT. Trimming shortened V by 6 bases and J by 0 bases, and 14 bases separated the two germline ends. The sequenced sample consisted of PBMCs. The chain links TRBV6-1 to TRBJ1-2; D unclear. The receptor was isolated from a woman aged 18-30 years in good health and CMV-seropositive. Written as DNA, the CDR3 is TGTGCCAGCAGCAGAACTACTGTGCCTAACTATGGCTACACCTTC. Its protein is CASSRTTVPNYGYTF.